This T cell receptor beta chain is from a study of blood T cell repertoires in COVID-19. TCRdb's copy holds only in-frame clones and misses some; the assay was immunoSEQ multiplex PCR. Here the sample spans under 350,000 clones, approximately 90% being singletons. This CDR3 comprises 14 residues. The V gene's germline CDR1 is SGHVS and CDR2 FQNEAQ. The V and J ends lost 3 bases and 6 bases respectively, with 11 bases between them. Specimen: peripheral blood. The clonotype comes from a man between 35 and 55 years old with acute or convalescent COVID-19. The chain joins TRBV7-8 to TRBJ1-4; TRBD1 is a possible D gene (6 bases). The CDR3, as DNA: TGTGCCAGCAGCTTCAGGGGTGGGGATGAAAAACTGTTTTTT. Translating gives CASSFRGGDEKLFF.